The T cell receptor beta chain described here comes from a study of patients and donors after allogeneic stem cell transplantation. V gave up 3 bases and J gave up 0 bases, with 9 bases separating them. CDR3 length: 14 amino acids. Germline-derived CDR1 and CDR2 are SQVTM and ANQGSEA. TCRdb passed the RT-PCR reads through MiXCR, listing each CDR3 protein once. The table shows 6,800 or so distinct CDR3 sequences, with roughly 12% occurring only once. This clonotype rates as medium-sized. The chain joins TRBV29-1 to TRBJ2-1; D is undetermined. The sequence derives from a human donor who was either an allogeneic HSCT recipient or a stem cell or donor lymphocyte infusion donor (not recorded which). It is not recorded whose cells these are; they may come from a transplant donor. Source material: blood, either unsorted or a sorted T cell fraction (not recorded which). The CDR3 here is CSVESQSSYNEQFF. CDR3 nucleotide sequence: TGCAGCGTTGAGTCCCAAAGCTCCTACAATGAGCAGTTCTTC.